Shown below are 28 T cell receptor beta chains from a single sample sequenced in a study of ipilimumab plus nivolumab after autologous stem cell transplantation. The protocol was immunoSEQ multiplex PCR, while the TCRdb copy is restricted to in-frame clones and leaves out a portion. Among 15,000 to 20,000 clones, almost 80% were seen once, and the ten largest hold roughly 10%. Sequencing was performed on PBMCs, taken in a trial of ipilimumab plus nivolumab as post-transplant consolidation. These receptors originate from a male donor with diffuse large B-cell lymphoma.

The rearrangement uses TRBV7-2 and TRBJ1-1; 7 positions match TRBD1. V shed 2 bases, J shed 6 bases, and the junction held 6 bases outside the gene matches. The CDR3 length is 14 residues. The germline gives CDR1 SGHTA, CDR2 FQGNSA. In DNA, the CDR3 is TGTGCCAGCAGCTTACGGAAGGGGGCCGCTGAAGCTTTCTTT. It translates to CASSLRKGAAEAFF. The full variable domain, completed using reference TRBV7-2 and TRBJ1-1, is GAGVSQSPSNKVTEKGKDVELRCDPISGHTALYWYRQSLGQGLEFLIYFQGNSAPDKSGLPSDRFSAERTGGSVSTLTIQRTQQEDSAVYLCASSLRKGAAEAFFGQGTRLTVV.

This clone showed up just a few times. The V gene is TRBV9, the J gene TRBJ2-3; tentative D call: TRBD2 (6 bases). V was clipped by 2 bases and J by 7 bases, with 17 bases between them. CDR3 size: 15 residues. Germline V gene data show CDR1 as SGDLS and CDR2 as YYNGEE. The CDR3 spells CASSVSSERVHTQYF. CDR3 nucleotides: TGTGCCAGCAGCGTGTCGTCGGAGCGGGTACATACGCAGTATTTT.

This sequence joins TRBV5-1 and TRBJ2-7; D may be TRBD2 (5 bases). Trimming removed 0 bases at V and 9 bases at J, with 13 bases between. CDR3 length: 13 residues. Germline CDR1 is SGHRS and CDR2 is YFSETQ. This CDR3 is CASSLEPGLGQYF. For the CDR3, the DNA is TGCGCCAGCAGCTTGGAGCCGGGGTTAGGGCAGTACTTC.

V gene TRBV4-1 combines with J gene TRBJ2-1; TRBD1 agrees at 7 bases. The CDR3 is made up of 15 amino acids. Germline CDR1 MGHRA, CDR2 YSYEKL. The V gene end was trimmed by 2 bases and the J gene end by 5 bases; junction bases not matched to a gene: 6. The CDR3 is CASSQPRQGNNEQFF. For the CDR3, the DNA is TGCGCCAGCAGCCAACCAAGACAGGGAAACAATGAGCAGTTCTTC.

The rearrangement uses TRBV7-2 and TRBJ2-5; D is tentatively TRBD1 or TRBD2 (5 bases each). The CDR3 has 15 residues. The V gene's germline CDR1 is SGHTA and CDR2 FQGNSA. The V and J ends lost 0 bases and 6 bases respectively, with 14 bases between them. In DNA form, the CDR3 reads TGTGCCAGCAGCTTAGCGGGGTTAGGGACGAAGACCCAGTACTTC. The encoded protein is CASSLAGLGTKTQYF.

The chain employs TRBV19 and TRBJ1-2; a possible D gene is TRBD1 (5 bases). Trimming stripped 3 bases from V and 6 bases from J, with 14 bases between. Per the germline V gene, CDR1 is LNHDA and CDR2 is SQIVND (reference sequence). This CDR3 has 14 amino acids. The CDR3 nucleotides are TGTGCCAGTAGTATTCCGGGGGTAGCAAATGGCTACACCTTC. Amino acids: CASSIPGVANGYTF.

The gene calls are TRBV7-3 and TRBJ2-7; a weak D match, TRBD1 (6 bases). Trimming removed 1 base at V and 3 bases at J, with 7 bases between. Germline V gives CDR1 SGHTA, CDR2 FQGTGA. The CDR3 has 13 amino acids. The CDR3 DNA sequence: TGTGCCAGCAGCTTAAAACAGGGCTACGAGCAGTACTTC. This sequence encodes CASSLKQGYEQYF.

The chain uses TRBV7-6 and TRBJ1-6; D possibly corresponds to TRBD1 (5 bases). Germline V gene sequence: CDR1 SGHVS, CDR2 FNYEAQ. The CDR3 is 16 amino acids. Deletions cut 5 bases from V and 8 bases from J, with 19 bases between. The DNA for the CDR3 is TGTGCCAGCAGCCGGGGTTCGGGACGAGGAGATTCACCCCTCCACTTT. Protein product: CASSRGSGRGDSPLHF. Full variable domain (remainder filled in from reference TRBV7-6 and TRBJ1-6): GAGVSQSPRYKVTKRGQDVALRCDPISGHVSLYWYRQALGQGPEFLTYFNYEAQQDKSGLPNDRFSAERPEGSISTLTIQRTEQRDSAMYRCASSRGSGRGDSPLHFGNGTRLTVT.

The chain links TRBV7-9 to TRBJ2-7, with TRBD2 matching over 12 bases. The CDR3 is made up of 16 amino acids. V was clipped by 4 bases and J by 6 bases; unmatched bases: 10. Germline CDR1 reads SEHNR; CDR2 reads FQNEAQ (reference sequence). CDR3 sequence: CASSSLAGGLIREQYF. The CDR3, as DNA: TGTGCCAGCAGCTCGCTAGCGGGGGGGCTTATACGCGAGCAGTACTTC.

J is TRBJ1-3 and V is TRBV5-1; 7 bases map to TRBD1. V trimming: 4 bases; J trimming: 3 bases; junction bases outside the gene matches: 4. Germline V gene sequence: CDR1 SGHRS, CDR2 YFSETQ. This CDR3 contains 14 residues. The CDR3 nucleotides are TGCGCCAGCAGCCTCGGGACAGTTGGAAACACCATATATTTT. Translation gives CASSLGTVGNTIYF.

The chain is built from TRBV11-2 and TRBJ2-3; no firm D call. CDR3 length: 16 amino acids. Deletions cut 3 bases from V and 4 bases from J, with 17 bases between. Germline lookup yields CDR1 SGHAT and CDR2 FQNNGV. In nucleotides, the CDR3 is TGTGCCAGCAGCTTCGTATGGGCCGAAAACCCAGATACGCAGTATTTT. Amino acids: CASSFVWAENPDTQYF.

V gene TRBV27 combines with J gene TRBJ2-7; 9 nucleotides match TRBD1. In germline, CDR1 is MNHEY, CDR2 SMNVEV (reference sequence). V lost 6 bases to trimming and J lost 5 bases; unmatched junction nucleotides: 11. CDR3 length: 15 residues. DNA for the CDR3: TGTGCCAGCAGACAGACAGGGGGAGGGTTTGACGAGCAGTACTTC. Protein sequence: CASRQTGGGFDEQYF.

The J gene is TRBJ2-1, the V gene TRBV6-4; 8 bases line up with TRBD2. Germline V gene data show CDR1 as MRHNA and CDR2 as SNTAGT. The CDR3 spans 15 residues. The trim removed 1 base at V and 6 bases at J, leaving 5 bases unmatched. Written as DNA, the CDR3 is TGTGCCAGCAGTGACTTAGGACTAGCAAGCAATGAGCAGTTCTTC. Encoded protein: CASSDLGLASNEQFF.

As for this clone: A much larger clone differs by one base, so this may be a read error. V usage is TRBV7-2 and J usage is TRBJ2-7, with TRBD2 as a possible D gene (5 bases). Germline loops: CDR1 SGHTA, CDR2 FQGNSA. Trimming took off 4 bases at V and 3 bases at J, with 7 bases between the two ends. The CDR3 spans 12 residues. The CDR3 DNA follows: TGTGCCAGCAGCTCGGCGGGCTACGAGCAGTACTTC. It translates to CASSSAGYEQYF. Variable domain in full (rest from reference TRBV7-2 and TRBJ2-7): GAGVSQSPSNKVTEKGKDVELRCDPISGHTALYWYRQSLGQGLEFLIYFQGNSAPDKSGLPSDRFSAERTGGSVSTLTIQRTQQEDSAVYLCASSSAGYEQYFGPGTRLTVT.

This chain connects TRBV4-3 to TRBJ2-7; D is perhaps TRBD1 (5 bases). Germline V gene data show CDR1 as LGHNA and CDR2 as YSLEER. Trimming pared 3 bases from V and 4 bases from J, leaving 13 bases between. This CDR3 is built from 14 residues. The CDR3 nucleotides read TGCGCCAGCAGCCAGGGGCCGGGTCGGTACGAGCAGTACTTC. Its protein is CASSQGPGRYEQYF.

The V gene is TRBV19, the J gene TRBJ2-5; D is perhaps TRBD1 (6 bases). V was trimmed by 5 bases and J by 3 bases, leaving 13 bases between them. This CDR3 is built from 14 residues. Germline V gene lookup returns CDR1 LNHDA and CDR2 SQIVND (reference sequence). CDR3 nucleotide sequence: TGTGCCAGTAGTCCCGGGACAAACAAAGAGACCCAGTACTTC. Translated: CASSPGTNKETQYF.

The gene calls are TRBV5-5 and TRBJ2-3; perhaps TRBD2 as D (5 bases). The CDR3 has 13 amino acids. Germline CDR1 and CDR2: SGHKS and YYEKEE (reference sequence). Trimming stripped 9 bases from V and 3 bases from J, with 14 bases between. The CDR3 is CATRTFGTDTQYF. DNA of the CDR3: TGTGCCACCCGGACTTTCGGGACAGATACGCAGTATTTT.

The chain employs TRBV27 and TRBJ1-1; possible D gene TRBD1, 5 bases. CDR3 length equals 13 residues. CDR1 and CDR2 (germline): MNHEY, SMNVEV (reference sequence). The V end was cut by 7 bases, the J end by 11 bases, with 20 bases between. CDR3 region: CASTPRPGREAFF. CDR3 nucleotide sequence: TGTGCCAGCACTCCCAGGCCAGGGAGGGAGGCTTTCTTT.

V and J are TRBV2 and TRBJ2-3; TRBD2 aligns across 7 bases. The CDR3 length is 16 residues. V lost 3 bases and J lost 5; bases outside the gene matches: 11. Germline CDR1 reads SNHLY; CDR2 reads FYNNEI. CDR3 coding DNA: TGTGCCAGCAGTGACGGGGGGAGCGGTGAGGGAGATACGCAGTATTTT. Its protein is CASSDGGSGEGDTQYF.

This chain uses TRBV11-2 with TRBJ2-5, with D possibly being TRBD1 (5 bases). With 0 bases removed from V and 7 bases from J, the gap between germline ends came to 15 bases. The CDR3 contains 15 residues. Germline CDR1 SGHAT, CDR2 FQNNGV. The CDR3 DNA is TGTGCCAGCAGCTTAGAGTCAGGGCAGGGCGGGACCCAGTACTTC. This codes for CASSLESGQGGTQYF.

CDR3 sequence (DNA): TGCGCCAGCAGCTTAGGGGGGACAGGGGCTCATGGCTACACCTTC. Translation gives CASSLGGTGAHGYTF. The rearrangement joins TRBV5-1 to TRBJ1-2, with 10 bases identical to TRBD1. The CDR3 sequence is 15 residues long. V was clipped by 2 bases and J by 6 bases; unmatched bases: 7. The germline V gene encodes CDR1 SGHRS and CDR2 YFSETQ.

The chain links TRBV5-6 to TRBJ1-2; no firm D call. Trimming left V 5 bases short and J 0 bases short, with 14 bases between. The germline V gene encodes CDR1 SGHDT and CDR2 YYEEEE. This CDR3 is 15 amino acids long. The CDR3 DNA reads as TGTGCCAGCAGAACCAACTCGCCCCCTAACTATGGCTACACCTTC. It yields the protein CASRTNSPPNYGYTF.

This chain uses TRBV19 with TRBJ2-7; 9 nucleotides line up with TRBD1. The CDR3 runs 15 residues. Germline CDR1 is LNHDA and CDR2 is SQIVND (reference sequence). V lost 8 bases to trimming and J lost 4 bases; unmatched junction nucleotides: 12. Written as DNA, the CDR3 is TGTGCCAGTGCCTACACCGGGACAGGGAGGTACGAGCAGTACTTC. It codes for CASAYTGTGRYEQYF. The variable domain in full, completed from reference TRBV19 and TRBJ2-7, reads DGGITQSPKYLFRKEGQNVTLSCEQNLNHDAMYWYRQDPGQGLRLIYYSQIVNDFQKGDIAEGYSVSREKKESFPLTVTSAQKNPTAFYLCASAYTGTGRYEQYFGPGTRLTVT.

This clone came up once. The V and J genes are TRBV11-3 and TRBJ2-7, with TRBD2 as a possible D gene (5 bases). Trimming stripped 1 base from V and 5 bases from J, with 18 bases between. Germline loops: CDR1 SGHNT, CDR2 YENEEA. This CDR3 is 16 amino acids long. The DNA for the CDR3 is TGTGCCAGCAGCTTAGGATTTCGGGGAGAATCGGACGAGCAGTACTTC. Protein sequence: CASSLGFRGESDEQYF.

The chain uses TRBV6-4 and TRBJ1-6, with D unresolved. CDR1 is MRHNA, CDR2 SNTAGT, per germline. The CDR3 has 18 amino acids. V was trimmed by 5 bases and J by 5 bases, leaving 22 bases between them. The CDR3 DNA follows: TGTGCCAGCAGTCCCTCGAGCGGCCCGGGAGCAAATAATTCACCCCTCCACTTT. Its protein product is CASSPSSGPGANNSPLHF.

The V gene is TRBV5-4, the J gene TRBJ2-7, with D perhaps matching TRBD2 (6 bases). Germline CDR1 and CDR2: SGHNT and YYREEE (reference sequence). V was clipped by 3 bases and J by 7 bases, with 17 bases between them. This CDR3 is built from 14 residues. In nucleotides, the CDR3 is TGTGCCAGCAGCTCGGGGACTCTCCCGGGGGAGCAGTACTTC. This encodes CASSSGTLPGEQYF.

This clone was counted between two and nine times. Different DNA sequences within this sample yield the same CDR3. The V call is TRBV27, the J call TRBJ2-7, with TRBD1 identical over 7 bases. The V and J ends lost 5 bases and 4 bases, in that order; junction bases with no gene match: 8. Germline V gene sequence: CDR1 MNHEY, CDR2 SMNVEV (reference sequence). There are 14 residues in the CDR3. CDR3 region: CASSLRDSLYEQYF. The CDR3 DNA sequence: TGTGCCAGCAGTCTCCGGGACAGCCTGTACGAGCAGTACTTC.

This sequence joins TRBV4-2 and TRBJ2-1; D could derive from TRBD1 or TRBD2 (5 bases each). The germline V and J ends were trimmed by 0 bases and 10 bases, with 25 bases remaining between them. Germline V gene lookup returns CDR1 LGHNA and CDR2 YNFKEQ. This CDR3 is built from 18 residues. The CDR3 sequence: CASSQDGAQWGTPEEQFF. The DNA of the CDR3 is TGTGCCAGCAGCCAAGATGGGGCCCAATGGGGGACCCCAGAGGAGCAGTTCTTC.